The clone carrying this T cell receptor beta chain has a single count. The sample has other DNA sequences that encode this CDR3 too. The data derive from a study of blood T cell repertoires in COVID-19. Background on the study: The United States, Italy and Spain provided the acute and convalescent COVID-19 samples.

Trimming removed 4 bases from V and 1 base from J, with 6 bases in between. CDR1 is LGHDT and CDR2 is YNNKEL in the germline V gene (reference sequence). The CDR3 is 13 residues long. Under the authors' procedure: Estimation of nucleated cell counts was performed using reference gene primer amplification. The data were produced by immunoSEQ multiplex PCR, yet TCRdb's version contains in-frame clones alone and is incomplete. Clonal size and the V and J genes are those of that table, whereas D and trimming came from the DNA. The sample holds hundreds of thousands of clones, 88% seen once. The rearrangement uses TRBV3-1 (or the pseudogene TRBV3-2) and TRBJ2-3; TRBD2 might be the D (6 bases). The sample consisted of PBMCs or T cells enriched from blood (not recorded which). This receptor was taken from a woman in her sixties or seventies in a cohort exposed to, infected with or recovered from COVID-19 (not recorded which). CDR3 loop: CASSPGGTDTQYF. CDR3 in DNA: TGTGCCAGCAGCCCGGGGGGCACAGATACGCAGTATTTT.